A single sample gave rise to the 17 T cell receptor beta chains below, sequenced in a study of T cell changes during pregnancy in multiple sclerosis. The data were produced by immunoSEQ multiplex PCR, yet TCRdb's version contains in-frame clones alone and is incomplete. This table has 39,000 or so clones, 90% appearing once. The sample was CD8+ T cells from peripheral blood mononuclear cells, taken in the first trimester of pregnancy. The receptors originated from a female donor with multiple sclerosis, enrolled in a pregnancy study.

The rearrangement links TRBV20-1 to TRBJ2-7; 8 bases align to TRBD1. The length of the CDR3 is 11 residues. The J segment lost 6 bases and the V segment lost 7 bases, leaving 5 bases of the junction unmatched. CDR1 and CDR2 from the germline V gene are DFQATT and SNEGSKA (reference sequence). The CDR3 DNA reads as TGCAGTGGAGAACAGGGGGTCGAGCAGTACTTC. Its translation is CSGEQGVEQYF.

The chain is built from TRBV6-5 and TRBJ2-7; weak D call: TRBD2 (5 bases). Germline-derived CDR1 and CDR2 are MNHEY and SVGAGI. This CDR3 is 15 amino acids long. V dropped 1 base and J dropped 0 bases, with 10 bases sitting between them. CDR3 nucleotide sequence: TGTGCCAGCAGTTACTTACGGGATCCCTCCTACGAGCAGTACTTC. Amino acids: CASSYLRDPSYEQYF.

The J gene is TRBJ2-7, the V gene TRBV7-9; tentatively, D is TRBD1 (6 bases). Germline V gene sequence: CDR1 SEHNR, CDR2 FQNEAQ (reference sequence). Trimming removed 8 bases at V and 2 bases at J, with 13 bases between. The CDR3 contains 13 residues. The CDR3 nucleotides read TGTGCCAGCCACCGGGACATCACCTACGAGCAGTACTTC. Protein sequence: CASHRDITYEQYF.

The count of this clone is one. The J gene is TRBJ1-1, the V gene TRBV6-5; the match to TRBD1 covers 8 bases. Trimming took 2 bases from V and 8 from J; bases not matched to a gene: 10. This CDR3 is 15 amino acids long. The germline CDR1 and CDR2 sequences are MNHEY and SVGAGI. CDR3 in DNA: TGTGCCAGCAGTTACGACAGGGGAAGGGCGTTCGAAGCTTTCTTT. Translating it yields CASSYDRGRAFEAFF.

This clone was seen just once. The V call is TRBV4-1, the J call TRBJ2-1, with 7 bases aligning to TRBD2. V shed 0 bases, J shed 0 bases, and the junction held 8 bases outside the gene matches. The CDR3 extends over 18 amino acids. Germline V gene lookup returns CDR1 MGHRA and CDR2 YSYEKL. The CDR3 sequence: CASSQERVGGSSYNEQFF. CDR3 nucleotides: TGCGCCAGCAGCCAAGAAAGGGTGGGCGGGAGCTCCTACAATGAGCAGTTCTTC.

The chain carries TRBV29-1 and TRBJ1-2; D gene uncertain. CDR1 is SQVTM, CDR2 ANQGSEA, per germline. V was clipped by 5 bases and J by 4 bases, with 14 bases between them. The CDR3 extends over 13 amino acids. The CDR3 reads CSVHHREGYGYTF. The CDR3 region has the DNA TGCAGCGTTCATCACCGGGAAGGCTATGGCTACACCTTC. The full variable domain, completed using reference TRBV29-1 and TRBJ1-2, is SAVISQKPSRDICQRGTSLTIQCQVDSQVTMMFWYRQQPGQSLTLIATANQGSEATYESGFVIDKFPISRPNLTFSTLTVSNMSPEDSSIYLCSVHHREGYGYTFGSGTRLTVV.

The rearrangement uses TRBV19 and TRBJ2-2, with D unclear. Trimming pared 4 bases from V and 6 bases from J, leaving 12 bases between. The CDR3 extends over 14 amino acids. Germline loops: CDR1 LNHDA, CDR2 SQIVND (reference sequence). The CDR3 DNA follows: TGTGCCAGTAGTACCCAGCGAAGTTCCGGGGAGCTGTTTTTT. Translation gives CASSTQRSSGELFF.

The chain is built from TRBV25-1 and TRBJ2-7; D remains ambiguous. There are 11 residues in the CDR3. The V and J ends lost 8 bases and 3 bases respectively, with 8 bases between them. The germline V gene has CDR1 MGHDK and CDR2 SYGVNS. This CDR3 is CASLQHYEQYF. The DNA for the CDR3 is TGTGCCAGCCTACAGCACTACGAGCAGTACTTC.

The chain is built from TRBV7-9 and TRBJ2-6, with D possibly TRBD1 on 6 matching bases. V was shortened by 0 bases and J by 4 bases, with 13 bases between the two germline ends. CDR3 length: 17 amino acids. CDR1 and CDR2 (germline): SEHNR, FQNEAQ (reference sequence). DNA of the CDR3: TGTGCCAGCAGCTTAGCAGCACAGGGCTACGGGGCCAACGTCCTGACTTTC. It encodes CASSLAAQGYGANVLTF.

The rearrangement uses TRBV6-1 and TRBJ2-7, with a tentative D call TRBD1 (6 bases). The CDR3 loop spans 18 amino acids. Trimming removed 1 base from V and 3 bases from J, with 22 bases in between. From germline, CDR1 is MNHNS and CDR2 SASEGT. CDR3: CASSEVARGRLTYYEQYF. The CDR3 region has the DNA TGTGCCAGCAGTGAAGTGGCCAGGGGCCGACTAACGTACTACGAGCAGTACTTC.

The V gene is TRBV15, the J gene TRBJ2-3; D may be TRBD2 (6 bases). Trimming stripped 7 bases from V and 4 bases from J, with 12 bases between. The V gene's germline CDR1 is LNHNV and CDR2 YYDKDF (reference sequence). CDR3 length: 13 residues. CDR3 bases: TGTGCCACCACCGCTGAGCGGGCAGATACGCAGTATTTT. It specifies CATTAERADTQYF.

As DNA, the CDR3 is TGCAGCGTTGAAGATCCGACAGACACCTTGGGATATGGCTACACCTTC. Translation gives CSVEDPTDTLGYGYTF. This sequence joins TRBV29-1 and TRBJ1-2; D may be TRBD1 (5 bases). The V gene's germline CDR1 is SQVTM and CDR2 ANQGSEA. The CDR3 has 16 amino acids. The V end lost 0 bases, the J end lost 5 bases, and 19 bases lay between the germline ends. Full variable domain (remainder filled in from reference TRBV29-1 and TRBJ1-2): SAVISQKPSRDICQRGTSLTIQCQVDSQVTMMFWYRQQPGQSLTLIATANQGSEATYESGFVIDKFPISRPNLTFSTLTVSNMSPEDSSIYLCSVEDPTDTLGYGYTFGSGTRLTVV.

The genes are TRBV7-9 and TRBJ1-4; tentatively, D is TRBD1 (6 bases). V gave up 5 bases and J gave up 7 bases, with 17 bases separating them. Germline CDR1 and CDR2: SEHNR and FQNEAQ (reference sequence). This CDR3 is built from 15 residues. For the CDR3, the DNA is TGTGCCAGCAGCAGCACACAGGGTAGGACTGAAAAACTGTTTTTT. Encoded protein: CASSSTQGRTEKLFF. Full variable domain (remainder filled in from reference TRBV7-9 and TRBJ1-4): DTGVSQNPRHKITKRGQNVTFRCDPISEHNRLYWYRQTLGQGPEFLTYFQNEAQLEKSRLLSDRFSAERPKGSFSTLEIQRTEQGDSAMYLCASSSTQGRTEKLFFGSGTQLSVL.

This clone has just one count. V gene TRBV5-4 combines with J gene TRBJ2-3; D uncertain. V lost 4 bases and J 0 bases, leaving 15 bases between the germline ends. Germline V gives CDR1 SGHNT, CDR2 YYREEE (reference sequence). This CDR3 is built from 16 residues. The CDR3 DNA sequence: TGTGCCAGCAGCCTGCTGGGCCTTACTAGCACAGATACGCAGTATTTT. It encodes CASSLLGLTSTDTQYF.

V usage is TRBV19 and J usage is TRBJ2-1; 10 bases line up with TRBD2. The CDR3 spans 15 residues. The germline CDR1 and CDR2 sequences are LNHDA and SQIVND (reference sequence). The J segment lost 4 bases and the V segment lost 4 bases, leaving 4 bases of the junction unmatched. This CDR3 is CASSTGLAVYNEQFF. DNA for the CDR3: TGTGCCAGTAGTACAGGACTAGCGGTGTACAATGAGCAGTTCTTC.

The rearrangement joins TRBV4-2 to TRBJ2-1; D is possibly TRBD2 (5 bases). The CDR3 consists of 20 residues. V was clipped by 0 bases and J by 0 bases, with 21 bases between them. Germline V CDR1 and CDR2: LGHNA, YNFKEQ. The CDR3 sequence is CASSQDVGFASHNSYNEQFF. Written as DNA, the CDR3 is TGTGCCAGCAGCCAAGATGTGGGGTTTGCTAGCCACAACTCCTACAATGAGCAGTTCTTC.

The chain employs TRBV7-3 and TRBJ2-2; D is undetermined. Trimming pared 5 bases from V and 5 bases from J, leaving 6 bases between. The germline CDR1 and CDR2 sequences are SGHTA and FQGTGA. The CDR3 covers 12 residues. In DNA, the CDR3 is TGTGCCAGCAGCCGAGAAACCGGGGAGCTGTTTTTT. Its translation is CASSRETGELFF.